The following is a T cell receptor (beta chain) sequence with its context. The data derive from a study of T-cell reconstitution after alpha-beta-depleted transplantation in children. Preparation of the TCRbeta library involved a method that used unique molecular identifiers. TCRdb itself ran the PCR reads through MiXCR, one entry per CDR3 protein. The sample has a few hundred thousand distinct CDR3 sequences; 10% are singletons. Germline values: CDR1 SGHRS, CDR2 YFSETQ. V was cut by 0 bases and J by 2 bases, with 13 bases left in between. CDR3 size: 16 residues. This chain uses TRBV5-1 with TRBJ2-3; possible D gene TRBD2, 7 bases. This sequence was found in a human donor who donated a stem cell graft to a child with acute lymphoblastic leukemia. The sample in question was PBMCs from the stem cell graft donor, obtained from the stem cell graft. The CDR3 sequence is CASSLGGGHSTDTQYF. As DNA, the CDR3 is TGCGCCAGCAGCTTGGGGGGGGGACACTCCACAGATACGCAGTATTTT.